This entry lists 32 T cell receptor beta chains sequenced from one sample in a study of PD-1 blockade in classical Hodgkin lymphoma. The method was immunoSEQ multiplex PCR; TCRdb's version includes in-frame clones alone and lacks a portion of them. The sample yields about 4,200 clones, over 65% seen once. Time point defined: newly diagnosed, previously untreated cHL patient sample. Magnetic negative selection, applied to thawed PBMCs, was used to isolate the CD8+ T cells. Source material: CD8+ T cells from blood. Receptors originate from a human donor with classical Hodgkin lymphoma.

The rearrangement uses TRBV14 and TRBJ2-1; TRBD2 matches at 11 bases. Looked up from germline, CDR1 is SGHDN and CDR2 is FVKESK. The CDR3 has 16 residues. Trimming at V came to 0 bases and at J to 7 bases, leaving 5 bases not matched to a gene. The CDR3 is CASSQEASGRINEQFF. CDR3 in DNA: TGTGCCAGCAGCCAAGAAGCTAGCGGGAGGATTAATGAGCAGTTCTTC.

This clone was counted a single time. V usage is TRBV5-1 and J usage is TRBJ1-1, with TRBD1 matching over 9 bases. V gave up 4 bases and J gave up 3 bases; unmatched junction bases: 1. This CDR3 is built from 13 residues. CDR1 and CDR2 (germline): SGHRS, YFSETQ. CDR3 region: CASSGTGYTEAFF. DNA for the CDR3: TGCGCCAGCAGCGGGACAGGGTACACTGAAGCTTTCTTT.

This clone was observed a few times. The chain employs TRBV9 and TRBJ2-7, with 11 bases aligning to TRBD1. Germline CDR1 is SGDLS and CDR2 is YYNGEE. This CDR3 contains 15 residues. V trimming: 4 bases; J trimming: 4 bases; junction bases outside the gene matches: 7. CDR3 bases: TGTGCCAGCAGCCCTCGGACAGGGGGCCCGTACGAGCAGTACTTC. Its translation: CASSPRTGGPYEQYF.

Concerning this clone: At the DNA level, this CDR3 is encoded by other sequences in the same sample as well. This chain uses TRBV9 with TRBJ2-1, with D uncertain. Germline V lookup: CDR1 SGDLS, CDR2 YYNGEE. This CDR3 spans 13 amino acids. V lost 0 bases and J lost 4, with 5 bases in between. CDR3 bases: TGTGCCAGCAGCGTAGCCTCATACAATGAGCAGTTCTTC. It yields the protein CASSVASYNEQFF.

The chain recombines TRBV2 with TRBJ2-7, with D uncertain. Germline CDR1 reads SNHLY; CDR2 reads FYNNEI. This CDR3 is 15 amino acids long. The V end lost 5 bases, the J end lost 0 bases, and 14 bases lay between the germline ends. The CDR3 DNA sequence: TGTGCCAGCAGTCAGTCATTAGGGATCTCCTACGAGCAGTACTTC. Translation gives CASSQSLGISYEQYF.

V usage is TRBV4-3 and J usage is TRBJ2-2, with D unresolved. The CDR3 has 15 amino acids. Germline V gene sequence: CDR1 LGHNA, CDR2 YSLEER. V lost 0 bases, J lost 6 bases, and 11 bases lay in between. The CDR3 coding sequence is TGCGCCAGCAGCCAAGACTGGCGGTCCGCCGGGGAGCTGTTTTTT. It specifies CASSQDWRSAGELFF.

The V call is TRBV13, the J call TRBJ2-7; unclear D gene. From germline, CDR1 is PRHDT and CDR2 FYEKMQ (reference sequence). Trimming removed 5 bases at V and 3 bases at J, with 8 bases between. The CDR3 is made up of 12 amino acids. For the CDR3, the DNA is TGTGCCAGCAGCACCTCTAACTACGAGCAGTACTTC. Amino acid sequence: CASSTSNYEQYF.

This clone has just one count. The chain has TRBV7-6 and TRBJ2-7; D not resolved. The CDR3 contains 12 residues. Germline CDR1 reads SGHVS; CDR2 reads FNYEAQ. Trimming stripped 7 bases from V and 4 bases from J, with 11 bases between. Here the CDR3 reads CASNSGSYEQYF. The CDR3 nucleotides read TGTGCCAGCAACTCAGGCAGTTACGAGCAGTACTTC.

The chain employs TRBV5-1 and TRBJ2-2; TRBD2 matches at 14 bases. Germline V gives CDR1 SGHRS, CDR2 YFSETQ. Trimming cost V 3 bases and J 3 bases; bases outside gene matches: 4. The CDR3 sequence is 17 residues long. CDR3 DNA sequence: TGCGCCAGCAGCTCGGGGACTAGCGGGAGCTACACCGGGGAGCTGTTTTTT. It encodes CASSSGTSGSYTGELFF.

The chain couples TRBV9 to TRBJ2-1; D is unclear. The V end lost 3 bases, the J end lost 5 bases, and 6 bases lay between the germline ends. In germline, CDR1 is SGDLS, CDR2 YYNGEE. CDR3 length equals 12 residues. The CDR3 DNA reads TGTGCCAGCAGCGCCAACGACAATGAGCAGTTCTTC. Encoded protein: CASSANDNEQFF. Full variable domain (remainder filled in from reference TRBV9 and TRBJ2-1): DSGVTQTPKHLITATGQRVTLRCSPRSGDLSVYWYQQSLDQGLQFLIQYYNGEERAKGNILERFSAQQFPDLHSELNLSSLELGDSALYFCASSANDNEQFFGPGTRLTVL.

The chain links TRBV29-1 to TRBJ2-1; a possible D gene is TRBD2 (7 bases). The CDR3 extends over 13 amino acids. Per germline, CDR1 SQVTM and CDR2 ANQGSEA. V lost 5 bases, J lost 4 bases, and 12 bases lay in between. CDR3 bases: TGCAGCGTTACGGGGGGCGAATACAATGAGCAGTTCTTC. Encoded protein: CSVTGGEYNEQFF.

The chain couples TRBV9 to TRBJ2-1; TRBD2 might be the D (5 bases). The CDR3 is made up of 13 amino acids. Trimming left V 2 bases short and J 7 bases short, with 10 bases between. Germline V gene data show CDR1 as SGDLS and CDR2 as YYNGEE. The CDR3 DNA reads as TGTGCCAGCAGCGTGGGTAGCGAAAATGAGCAGTTCTTC. Encoded protein: CASSVGSENEQFF. Supplemented by reference TRBV9 and TRBJ2-1, the full variable domain reads DSGVTQTPKHLITATGQRVTLRCSPRSGDLSVYWYQQSLDQGLQFLIQYYNGEERAKGNILERFSAQQFPDLHSELNLSSLELGDSALYFCASSVGSENEQFFGPGTRLTVL.

The chain links TRBV29-1 to TRBJ2-7; weak D call: TRBD2 (6 bases). Trimming cost V 7 bases and J 2 bases, with 15 bases left between them. The CDR3 loop spans 13 amino acids. Germline V lookup: CDR1 SQVTM, CDR2 ANQGSEA. CDR3 sequence reads: CSAFRLATYEQYF. The CDR3 DNA sequence: TGCAGCGCGTTCAGGCTAGCGACCTACGAGCAGTACTTC.

The chain combines TRBV19 with TRBJ1-5; 7 bases agree with TRBD1. Germline V gene data show CDR1 as LNHDA and CDR2 as SQIVND (reference sequence). Germline trimming cut 6 bases from V and 4 bases from J; bases unmatched to any gene: 3. This CDR3 has 13 residues. The CDR3 DNA sequence: TGTGCCAGTAGACAGGGGAGGAATCAGCCCCAGCATTTT. Its translation is CASRQGRNQPQHF.

This chain links TRBV10-3 with TRBJ1-1; D not resolved. Germline V lookup: CDR1 ENHRY, CDR2 SYGVKD. CDR3 length: 13 residues. Between the trimmed V and J ends, which lost 9 bases and 2 bases, there was a span of 13 bases. The CDR3 DNA sequence: TGTGCCATTGGAAGGGAAACCAACACTGAAGCTTTCTTT. Its protein product is CAIGRETNTEAFF.

The chain is built from TRBV15 and TRBJ1-2, with D maybe TRBD1 (5 bases). This CDR3 contains 13 residues. Germline CDR1 and CDR2: LNHNV and YYDKDF (reference sequence). The germline V and J ends were trimmed by 6 bases and 3 bases, with 11 bases remaining between them. The CDR3 DNA follows: TGTGCCACCAGAGGTTCGGGGGACTATGGCTACACCTTC. Translating it yields CATRGSGDYGYTF.

The chain uses TRBV29-1 and TRBJ2-3, with 10 bases fitting TRBD2. This CDR3 has 14 amino acids. Germline V CDR1 and CDR2: SQVTM, ANQGSEA. Trimming removed 8 bases from V and 5 bases from J; junction bases left unmatched: 10. As DNA, the CDR3 is TGCAGCTCCGGACTAGCGGATGACCAAGATACGCAGTATTTT. This sequence encodes CSSGLADDQDTQYF.

This chain joins TRBV7-8 and TRBJ2-4; TRBD2 might be the D (7 bases). CDR3 size: 17 residues. Germline CDR1 and CDR2: SGHVS and FQNEAQ. Trimming removed 1 base from V and 9 bases from J, with 22 bases in between. CDR3 coding DNA: TGTGCCAGCAGCTTAGTGAGGGGGGGTGGTCCTGGGGTCATTCAGTACTTC. Amino acid sequence: CASSLVRGGGPGVIQYF.

The chain links TRBV7-6 to TRBJ2-3; TRBD2 matches 14 bases. The CDR3 runs to 20 residues. Germline CDR1 SGHVS, CDR2 FNYEAQ. Trimming cost V 5 bases and J 2 bases; bases outside gene matches: 15. The CDR3 bases are TGTGCCAGCAGCCCCCTTCAGGGACTAGCGGGAGTTGGCCTCACAGATACGCAGTATTTT. It encodes CASSPLQGLAGVGLTDTQYF. Full variable domain (missing parts from reference TRBV7-6 and TRBJ2-3): GAGVSQSPRYKVTKRGQDVALRCDPISGHVSLYWYRQALGQGPEFLTYFNYEAQQDKSGLPNDRFSAERPEGSISTLTIQRTEQRDSAMYRCASSPLQGLAGVGLTDTQYFGPGTRLTVL.

This clone was picked up a small number of times. The CDR3 loop reads CASSELAGNTEAFF. The CDR3 DNA reads TGTGCCAGCAGTGAATTGGCCGGTAACACTGAAGCTTTCTTT. This chain links TRBV6-1 with TRBJ1-1; no reliable D call. CDR3 length: 14 amino acids. Germline CDR1 is MNHNS and CDR2 is SASEGT. V was clipped by 2 bases and J by 2 bases, with 9 bases between them.

J is TRBJ2-7 and V is TRBV29-1; 7 bases fit TRBD2. V lost 2 bases to trimming and J lost 3 bases; unmatched junction nucleotides: 7. CDR1 is SQVTM, CDR2 ANQGSEA, per germline. The CDR3 contains 14 residues. CDR3 nucleotide sequence: TGCAGCGTTGAATTTTTAGGGACTAACTACGAGCAGTACTTC. Translation: CSVEFLGTNYEQYF.

The CDR3 nucleotides are TGTGCCAGCAGGCGGGACTCACCAGGTGGCTACACCTTC. The encoded protein is CASRRDSPGGYTF. The J gene is TRBJ1-2, the V gene TRBV28; D is possibly TRBD1 (5 bases). Deletions cut 6 bases from V and 7 bases from J, with 15 bases between. The CDR3 length is 13 residues. The germline CDR1 and CDR2 sequences are MDHEN and SYDVKM.

This clone was observed a few times. The CDR3 loop is CASRGGTLYGYTF. The CDR3 DNA sequence: TGTGCCAGCAGGGGCGGGACACTCTATGGCTACACCTTC. This sequence joins TRBV28 and TRBJ1-2; D is possibly TRBD1 (6 bases). CDR1 and CDR2 from the germline V gene are MDHEN and SYDVKM. The length of the CDR3 is 13 residues. Trimming left V 6 bases short and J 4 bases short, with 12 bases between.

The chain combines TRBV5-5 with TRBJ2-3; perhaps TRBD2 as D (6 bases). CDR1 and CDR2 from the germline V gene are SGHKS and YYEKEE (reference sequence). V lost 4 bases and J lost 4, with 16 bases in between. This CDR3 spans 15 amino acids. This CDR3 is CASSPGAGGADTQYF. The CDR3 DNA reads TGTGCCAGCAGCCCGGGAGCGGGTGGGGCAGATACGCAGTATTTT. Looking up the rest from reference TRBV5-5 and TRBJ2-3 gives the full variable domain: DAGVTQSPTHLIKTRGQQVTLRCSPISGHKSVSWYQQVLGQGPQFIFQYYEKEERGRGNFPDRFSARQFPNYSSELNVNALLLGDSALYLCASSPGAGGADTQYFGPGTRLTVL.

The V call is TRBV11-3, the J call TRBJ2-3, with a weak D call TRBD1 (5 bases). The CDR3 is made up of 14 amino acids. The V gene's germline CDR1 is SGHNT and CDR2 YENEEA. The V gene lost 1 base and the J gene lost 5 bases, with 10 bases spanning the gap. The CDR3 nucleotides read TGTGCCAGCAGCTTAGTCCAGGGTAGAGATACGCAGTATTTT. Encoded protein: CASSLVQGRDTQYF.

This clone was picked up one time. The CDR3 DNA is TGTGCCAGCAGCCAGGGAGGGAATCTGAAGACCCAGTACTTC. This encodes CASSQGGNLKTQYF. V usage is TRBV14 and J usage is TRBJ2-5; 7 nucleotides agree with TRBD2. Trimming took 3 bases from V and 6 from J; bases not matched to a gene: 7. The CDR3 has 14 amino acids. CDR1 SGHDN and CDR2 FVKESK come from the germline V gene.

V is TRBV21-1 and J is TRBJ2-5; the table calls TRBD2, which could not be checked here. TRBV21-1 is annotated as a pseudogene. There are 16 residues in the CDR3. The CDR3 bases are TGTGCCAGCAGCAAAGTTCCGGGAGGGCCGCAAGAGACCCAGTACTTC. This gives the protein CASSKVPGGPQETQYF.

The chain links TRBV19 to TRBJ2-1, with 8 bases aligning to TRBD2. Per the germline V gene, CDR1 is LNHDA and CDR2 is SQIVND (reference sequence). This CDR3 contains 16 residues. The ends lost 6 bases at V and 3 bases at J; junction bases unmatched: 10. CDR3 protein: CASSVRAGGIYNEQFF. CDR3 sequence (DNA): TGTGCCAGTAGCGTAAGGGCGGGAGGTATCTACAATGAGCAGTTCTTC.

The chain carries TRBV4-3 and TRBJ1-2; D uncertain. Germline assignment: CDR1 LGHNA and CDR2 YSLEER. The CDR3 contains 15 residues. V was shortened by 0 bases and J by 0 bases, with 8 bases between the two germline ends. The CDR3 coding sequence is TGCGCCAGCAGCCAAGAATGGTTATCTAACTATGGCTACACCTTC. Its protein product is CASSQEWLSNYGYTF.

The chain carries TRBV7-9 and TRBJ2-7; D is perhaps TRBD1 or TRBD2 (5 bases each). Trimming cost V 5 bases and J 1 base, with 15 bases left between them. CDR1 and CDR2 (germline): SEHNR, FQNEAQ (reference sequence). The CDR3 sequence is 15 residues long. CDR3 in amino acids: CASSTTGTVSYEQYF. The CDR3 DNA reads TGTGCCAGCAGCACCACCGGGACCGTTTCCTACGAGCAGTACTTC.

DNA of the CDR3: TGTGCCAGCAGCTTAGCGCAGCGGGAGAATGATGAGCAGTTCTTC. Translated, it gives CASSLAQRENDEQFF. The chain uses TRBV7-8 and TRBJ2-1, with 8 bases that match TRBD2. This CDR3 region has 15 residues. Per germline, CDR1 SGHVS and CDR2 FQNEAQ. The ends lost 0 bases at V and 8 bases at J; junction bases unmatched: 6.

This chain uses TRBV19 with TRBJ1-1; D remains ambiguous. V was trimmed by 4 bases and J by 1 base, leaving 13 bases between them. The CDR3 spans 15 residues. The germline gives CDR1 LNHDA, CDR2 SQIVND (reference sequence). The CDR3 DNA sequence: TGTGCCAGTAGTACCCGCCGGCCAGCGAACACTGAAGCTTTCTTT. This sequence encodes CASSTRRPANTEAFF.